Listed below are T cell receptor beta chains from one sample, sequenced in a study of metastatic and nonmetastatic thyroid tumors. From the PCR reads, TCRdb re-called clones with MiXCR. This sample yields almost 15,000 clones, of which approximately 30% are seen a single time; around half belongs to the top ten. Material for sequencing was tumor tissue. The receptors come from a male donor with papillary thyroid cancer or a benign thyroid nodule (not recorded which). Some clones in this sample may be carry-over from other donors' samples. Each CDR3 is given without its conserved first and last residue. A clone size is listed for some rows: how often the clone was seen (once, few, many), or a class if it is expanded.

>TRBJ2-7|TRBV7-9|many|14
ASSSAETSGINEQY
>TRBJ1-2|TRBV27|.|14
ASSLGADRVTYGYT
>TRBJ2-7|TRBV7-6|.|10
ASSLHGGEQY
>TRBJ2-1|TRBV12-3/TRBV12-4|many|13
ASSPTSGPQGEQF
>TRBJ2-2|TRBV20-1|.|12
SGGPVSNTGELF
>TRBJ1-2|TRBV20-1|.|10
SAPNPNYGYT
>TRBJ2-5|TRBV20-1|.|9
SAARRETQY
>TRBJ2-1|TRBV6-4|many|14
ASSGASGGAGDEQF
>TRBJ1-1|TRBV11-3|.|12
ASAAVGSNTEAF
>TRBJ2-7|TRBV18|.|13
ASSPRQGAPYEQY